The 10 T cell receptor beta chains below come from one sample, sequenced in a study of OX40 agonist ivuxolimab in advanced cancers. The assay was immunoSEQ multiplex PCR, and TCRdb's table has in-frame clones only and misses some. The sample shows approximately 16,000 clones, roughly 88% of them seen only once. The starting material was CD4+ or CD8+ T cells sorted from blood, obtained in a trial of the OX40 agonist ivuxolimab. The receptors were gathered from an adult with an advanced solid tumor such as melanoma, head and neck, liver or kidney cancer.

V and J are TRBV7-9 and TRBJ2-7; weak D call: TRBD2 (6 bases). Per germline, CDR1 SEHNR and CDR2 FQNEAQ (reference sequence). There are 10 residues in the CDR3. Trimming pared 11 bases from V and 12 bases from J, leaving 17 bases between. CDR3 region: CAAGGGASYF. The CDR3 bases are TGTGCCGCGGGCGGCGGGGCTTCGTACTTC.

V gene TRBV15 combines with J gene TRBJ2-5; 12 bases fit TRBD2. CDR1 and CDR2 from the germline V gene are LNHNV and YYDKDF (reference sequence). The trim removed 3 bases at V and 2 bases at J, leaving 13 bases unmatched. The CDR3 has 19 residues. The CDR3 nucleotides read TGTGCCACCAGCAGTAGTATGTCTAGCGGGAGGGCGGGGCAAGAGACCCAGTACTTC. It translates to CATSSSMSSGRAGQETQYF. Combining the CDR3 with reference TRBV15 and TRBJ2-5 gives the whole variable domain DAMVIQNPRYQVTQFGKPVTLSCSQTLNHNVMYWYQQKSSQAPKLLFHYYDKDFNNEADTPDNFQSRRPNTSFCFLDIRSPGLGDTAMYLCATSSSMSSGRAGQETQYFGPGTRLLVL.

The chain couples TRBV2 to TRBJ2-7, with D perhaps matching TRBD1 or TRBD2 (5 bases each). Trimming stripped 7 bases from V and 9 bases from J, with 16 bases between. The CDR3 is 12 amino acids. The V gene's germline CDR1 is SNHLY and CDR2 FYNNEI. CDR3 protein: CASIQTGPRQYF. CDR3 DNA: TGTGCCAGCATCCAAACGGGACCCCGGCAGTACTTC.

The rearrangement uses TRBV7-9 and TRBJ1-1; no reliable D call. The V end lost 5 bases, the J end lost 0 bases, and 7 bases lay between the germline ends. The germline V gene has CDR1 SEHNR and CDR2 FQNEAQ (reference sequence). The CDR3 totals 13 residues. The CDR3 loop is CASSRTMNTEAFF. The CDR3 DNA follows: TGTGCCAGCAGCCGTACTATGAACACTGAAGCTTTCTTT.

The chain employs TRBV29-1 and TRBJ1-2; no clear D. The V and J ends lost 6 bases and 11 bases respectively, with 16 bases between them. This CDR3 is 11 amino acids long. Per the germline V gene, CDR1 is SQVTM and CDR2 is ANQGSEA. The CDR3 DNA reads TGCAGCGTCCAACCCGTGGGAGGATACACCTTC. As protein: CSVQPVGGYTF.

The gene calls are TRBV5-6 and TRBJ2-3; unclear D gene. There are 14 residues in the CDR3. V shed 3 bases and J shed 1 base, with 9 bases lying between them. CDR1 is SGHDT, CDR2 YYEEEE, per germline. The CDR3 region has the DNA TGTGCCAGCAGCTGGCCCAGTGGCACAGATACGCAGTATTTT. Translating it yields CASSWPSGTDTQYF. Drawing the rest from reference TRBV5-6 and TRBJ2-3, the complete variable domain is DAGVTQSPTHLIKTRGQQVTLRCSPKSGHDTVSWYQQALGQGPQFIFQYYEEEERQRGNFPDRFSGHQFPNYSSELNVNALLLGDSALYLCASSWPSGTDTQYFGPGTRLTVL.

V and J are TRBV4-3 and TRBJ2-5, with TRBD2 as a possible D gene (6 bases). Germline assignment: CDR1 LGHNA and CDR2 YSLEER. The V end was cut by 0 bases, the J end by 6 bases, with 8 bases between. This CDR3 has 13 amino acids. CDR3 nucleotides: TGCGCCAGCAGCCAAGACGCGGGAAAGACCCAGTACTTC. This translates into CASSQDAGKTQYF.

V gene TRBV4-1 combines with J gene TRBJ2-1; 9 bases line up with TRBD2. The CDR3 runs 15 residues. J gave up 7 bases and V 6 bases, and 10 bases lay outside the gene matches. Germline V CDR1 and CDR2: MGHRA, YSYEKL. The CDR3 here is CASSKIAGVGNEQFF. CDR3 coding DNA: TGCGCCAGCAGTAAAATAGCGGGAGTTGGTAATGAGCAGTTCTTC.

This chain connects TRBV10-3 to TRBJ2-7; 11 nucleotides match TRBD2. The CDR3 length is 18 residues. Per the germline V gene, CDR1 is ENHRY and CDR2 is SYGVKD. The J segment lost 0 bases and the V segment lost 2 bases, leaving 9 bases of the junction unmatched. The CDR3 sequence: CAISERYGLAGVSYEQYF. For the CDR3, the DNA is TGTGCCATCAGTGAGCGTTATGGACTAGCGGGCGTCTCCTACGAGCAGTACTTC.

This clone was seen just once. The chain recombines TRBV5-6 with TRBJ1-2; D perhaps matches TRBD1 (6 bases). The CDR3 is 15 residues long. Trimming pared 3 bases from V and 3 bases from J, leaving 15 bases between. Germline V gene sequence: CDR1 SGHDT, CDR2 YYEEEE. This CDR3 is CASSSWRQVYYGYTF. CDR3 in DNA: TGTGCCAGCAGCTCTTGGCGACAGGTCTACTATGGCTACACCTTC. Using reference TRBV5-6 and TRBJ1-2 for the parts outside the CDR3, the full variable domain is DAGVTQSPTHLIKTRGQQVTLRCSPKSGHDTVSWYQQALGQGPQFIFQYYEEEERQRGNFPDRFSGHQFPNYSSELNVNALLLGDSALYLCASSSWRQVYYGYTFGSGTRLTVV.